This T cell receptor beta chain was captured by sequencing in a study of post-analysis software for immune sequencing data. Background on the study: Progressive-relapsing, secondary progressive and relapsing-remitting multiple sclerosis were among the disease courses included. General study points: When patients were compared with controls, 4 or 5 TRBV segments were more frequent, TRBV5-6, TRBV5-1 and TRBV20-1 among them. Controls' normalized Chao1 diversity significantly exceeded that of multiple sclerosis patients. Same-batch samples co-clustered strongly by F measure.

The germline V gene has CDR1 LNHNV and CDR2 YYDKDF (reference sequence). The CDR3 covers 14 residues. Trimming cost V 7 bases and J 1 base, with 13 bases left between them. This clonotype has only a few counts. Its antigen is currently unknown. Included in the TCR beta cDNA libraries were unique molecular identifiers. The T cell input of about 0.9 to 11 million gave about half a million cDNA molecules. Via MiXCR, TCRdb re-called the PCR reads, giving one row per CDR3 protein. The repertoire holds roughly 540,000 distinct CDR3 sequences, with around 31% as singletons. This TCR was recovered from a girl under 18 with multiple sclerosis. Material for sequencing was blood. V gene TRBV15 combines with J gene TRBJ2-5; D remains unclear. The CDR3 nucleotides are TGTGCCACCACCCAGAGTAATCCCCAAGAGACCCAGTACTTC. It translates to CATTQSNPQETQYF.